This T cell receptor (beta chain) emerged from a study of human T cells and chemical hapten exposure. Study overall: Small volume differences among pooled libraries mainly caused per-sample TCR yield variation. Study-level findings and limits: After DPC sensitization, TCRs above 1 in 1000 frequency showed no change.

The library attached unique molecular identifiers to individual cDNA molecules. How the authors handled the data: Samples ranged from roughly 20,000 to 750,000 TCRs, with a median of roughly 93,000. TCRdb recomputed calls from the 5' RACE reads with MiXCR, one row per CDR3 protein. The authors' filters were not applied to this entry. The data contain under 150,000 distinct CDR3 sequences, roughly 19% of them singletons. This clonotype turned up a few times. No antigen is known for it. Researchers extracted total RNA from unfractionated whole blood. V was pared by 7 bases and J by 4 bases, with 28 bases between. Per germline, CDR1 MNHEY and CDR2 SVGEGT. This CDR3 contains 18 residues.

The receptor comes from a human donor in good health. This rearrangement joins TRBV6-2 or TRBV6-3 to TRBJ1-2, with D perhaps TRBD1 (5 bases). CDR3 sequence reads: CASTLWGDVYPVGYGYTF. The CDR3 region has the DNA TGTGCCAGCACTCTGTGGGGGGACGTCTACCCTGTGGGCTATGGCTACACCTTC.